The rows below give T cell receptor beta chains drawn from one sample of a study of cytomegalovirus exposure and HLA in healthy donors. Sequencing was performed with immunoSEQ multiplex PCR; in TCRdb, only in-frame clones are kept and a portion is missing. Of about 190,000 clones listed, less than 90% were seen once; the top ten hold 0.26%. The specimen sequenced was PBMCs. The source of these receptors is a boy under 18 in good health and CMV-seronegative. Each CDR3 is given with its conserved first and last residue. The order of the fields is clone size, V gene, J gene, D gene, CDR3 DNA, CDR3 protein. The D gene is left open where the match is weak. Expanded clones get a size class; other rows say once, few or many, or leave the size out.

clone_size: few
v_call: TRBV10-2
j_call: TRBJ2-2
d_call: -
cdr3_nt: TGCGCCAGCAGTGAGTCAGGAGGGAGGACCGGGGAGCTGTTTTTT
cdr3_aa: CASSESGGRTGELFF

clone_size: -
v_call: TRBV2
j_call: TRBJ2-1
d_call: -
cdr3_nt: TGTGCCAGCAGTACCTCCAGGGCTGGTGAATTGGTCTTC
cdr3_aa: CASSTSRAGELVF

clone_size: -
v_call: TRBV25-1
j_call: TRBJ1-1
d_call: TRBD1
cdr3_nt: TGTGCCAGCAGAACCGGGGGGGGACAGTCGCGAGCTTTCTTT
cdr3_aa: CASRTGGGQSRAFF

clone_size: -
v_call: TRBV19
j_call: TRBJ1-5
d_call: -
cdr3_nt: TGTGCCAGTACCCCTCGGGGAGATAGCAATCAGCCCCAGCATTTT
cdr3_aa: CASTPRGDSNQPQHF

clone_size: -
v_call: TRBV30
j_call: TRBJ1-5
d_call: TRBD1
cdr3_nt: TGTGCCTGGAGTAAGGACAGGAATCAGCCCCAGCATTTT
cdr3_aa: CAWSKDRNQPQHF

clone_size: once
v_call: TRBV28
j_call: TRBJ1-1
d_call: -
cdr3_nt: TGTGCCAGCAGTTTCGGGACTGAAGCTTTCTTT
cdr3_aa: CASSFGTEAFF

clone_size: -
v_call: TRBV2
j_call: TRBJ2-7
d_call: TRBD1
cdr3_nt: TGTGCCAGCCTCGGGACAGAGGCCTACGAGCAGTACTTC
cdr3_aa: CASLGTEAYEQYF

clone_size: few
v_call: TRBV9
j_call: TRBJ2-1
d_call: TRBD1
cdr3_nt: TGTGCCAGCAGCGTAGCGGGACAGGGGGCGAGCAATGAGCAGTTCTTC
cdr3_aa: CASSVAGQGASNEQFF

clone_size: -
v_call: TRBV5-8
j_call: TRBJ1-5
d_call: -
cdr3_nt: TGTGCCAGCAGCCCATACATGGGCAATCAGCCCCAGCATTTT
cdr3_aa: CASSPYMGNQPQHF

clone_size: once
v_call: TRBV5-1
j_call: TRBJ2-7
d_call: TRBD1
cdr3_nt: TGCGCCAGCAGCGTCCCCCGGGATACCAGGGGGCAAATTCGGCACGAGCAGTACTTC
cdr3_aa: CASSVPRDTRGQIRHEQYF

clone_size: -
v_call: TRBV9
j_call: TRBJ1-2
d_call: -
cdr3_nt: TGTGCCAGCAGTGGACTTAGGGCTAACTATGGCTACACCTTC
cdr3_aa: CASSGLRANYGYTF

clone_size: few
v_call: TRBV6-1
j_call: TRBJ1-5
d_call: TRBD1
cdr3_nt: TGTGCCAGCTCTAGGGACAGGGTACGCGATCAGCCCCAGCATTTT
cdr3_aa: CASSRDRVRDQPQHF

clone_size: once
v_call: TRBV30
j_call: TRBJ2-2
d_call: -
cdr3_nt: TGTGCCTGGAGTGTCCGGCCTAGCGACATAGGGGAGCTGTTTTTT
cdr3_aa: CAWSVRPSDIGELFF

clone_size: -
v_call: TRBV27
j_call: TRBJ2-7
d_call: TRBD2
cdr3_nt: TGTGCCAGCAGTGATACTAGCGGGAGGGCCAGGTACGAGCAGTACTTC
cdr3_aa: CASSDTSGRARYEQYF

clone_size: -
v_call: TRBV6-5
j_call: TRBJ1-2
d_call: -
cdr3_nt: TGTGCCAGCAGGGGACAACAGGGCTCCTGGGGCTACACCTTC
cdr3_aa: CASRGQQGSWGYTF

clone_size: -
v_call: TRBV2
j_call: TRBJ2-7
d_call: TRBD1
cdr3_nt: TGTGCCAGCAGTCCGTCGGACAGGGGCTCCTTTTCGGAGCAGTACTTC
cdr3_aa: CASSPSDRGSFSEQYF

clone_size: once
v_call: TRBV15
j_call: TRBJ1-1
d_call: TRBD1
cdr3_nt: TGTGCCATCGGACAGGGGCCGGTTGAAGCTTTCTTT
cdr3_aa: CAIGQGPVEAFF

clone_size: -
v_call: TRBV9
j_call: TRBJ2-1
d_call: -
cdr3_nt: TGTGCCAGCAGCGTAGAGCTAGAAACGTATGAGCAGTTCTTC
cdr3_aa: CASSVELETYEQFF

clone_size: -
v_call: TRBV5-1
j_call: TRBJ2-1
d_call: TRBD1
cdr3_nt: TGCGCCAGCAGCTTACCCGGGACAGAAAGTTGGTTCTTC
cdr3_aa: CASSLPGTESWFF

clone_size: -
v_call: TRBV13
j_call: TRBJ2-5
d_call: -
cdr3_nt: TGTGCCAGCAGCCCTAAGACAGGCACCGGAGAGACCCAGTACTTC
cdr3_aa: CASSPKTGTGETQYF

clone_size: -
v_call: TRBV19
j_call: TRBJ1-1
d_call: -
cdr3_nt: TGTGCCATTGCAGGGGCTGGCGGCACTGAAGCTTTCTTT
cdr3_aa: CAIAGAGGTEAFF

clone_size: -
v_call: TRBV30
j_call: TRBJ1-2
d_call: -
cdr3_nt: TGTGCCGCCTCCGCCCCGGTTCTTTATCGATTC
cdr3_aa: CAASAPVLYRF

clone_size: -
v_call: TRBV2
j_call: TRBJ1-1
d_call: -
cdr3_nt: TGTGCCAGCAGTGTTAGCATCGACACTGAAGCTTTCTTT
cdr3_aa: CASSVSIDTEAFF

clone_size: -
v_call: TRBV5-1
j_call: TRBJ1-2
d_call: -
cdr3_nt: TGCGCCAGCAGCTTGGAAAGCCTATCCTATGGCTACACCTTC
cdr3_aa: CASSLESLSYGYTF

clone_size: -
v_call: TRBV18
j_call: TRBJ2-7
d_call: -
cdr3_nt: TGTGCCAGCTCACCGGCGGCTGGCGAGCAGTACTTC
cdr3_aa: CASSPAAGEQYF

clone_size: -
v_call: TRBV7-9
j_call: TRBJ1-2
d_call: -
cdr3_nt: TGTGCCAGCAGCTTCGGCAGGGAGGATGGCTACACCTTC
cdr3_aa: CASSFGREDGYTF

clone_size: few
v_call: TRBV10-1
j_call: TRBJ2-3
d_call: -
cdr3_nt: TGCGCCAGCAGTGTTAATCCCACAGATACGCAGTATTTT
cdr3_aa: CASSVNPTDTQYF

clone_size: -
v_call: TRBV13
j_call: TRBJ1-2
d_call: TRBD1
cdr3_nt: TGTGCCAGCAGCTGGACAGGGGGGTATGGCTACACCTTC
cdr3_aa: CASSWTGGYGYTF

clone_size: -
v_call: TRBV5-4
j_call: TRBJ1-1
d_call: -
cdr3_nt: TGTGCCAGCAGCTTGAGTTGGGGGGGAGGGGGCACTGAAGCTTTCTTT
cdr3_aa: CASSLSWGGGGTEAFF

clone_size: -
v_call: TRBV30
j_call: TRBJ1-1
d_call: -
cdr3_nt: TGTGCCTGGAGTGGGGAGGGGAACACTGAAGCTTTCTTT
cdr3_aa: CAWSGEGNTEAFF

clone_size: -
v_call: TRBV6-5
j_call: TRBJ2-1
d_call: -
cdr3_nt: TGTGCCAGCAGGCACGGACAGCACAATGAGCAGTTCTTC
cdr3_aa: CASRHGQHNEQFF

clone_size: -
v_call: TRBV7-3
j_call: TRBJ2-5
d_call: TRBD2
cdr3_nt: TGTGCCAGCAGCTCCGGGACTAGCGGGATCCCAGAGACCCAGTACTTC
cdr3_aa: CASSSGTSGIPETQYF

clone_size: -
v_call: TRBV7-9
j_call: TRBJ1-2
d_call: TRBD1
cdr3_nt: TGTGCCAGCAGCAAAGGGACAGGGTTAAAGACCATTTACGGCTACACCTTC
cdr3_aa: CASSKGTGLKTIYGYTF

clone_size: once
v_call: TRBV7-9
j_call: TRBJ2-7
d_call: TRBD1
cdr3_nt: TGTGCCAGCAGACCAAACAGGGGGTCCTACGAGCAGTACTTC
cdr3_aa: CASRPNRGSYEQYF

clone_size: -
v_call: TRBV6-5
j_call: TRBJ1-2
d_call: -
cdr3_nt: TGTGCCAGCACCCAGGGGTATGGCTACACCTTC
cdr3_aa: CASTQGYGYTF

clone_size: -
v_call: TRBV29-1
j_call: TRBJ2-7
d_call: TRBD2
cdr3_nt: TGCAGCGTCCAAGGGGGTAGCGGGAGGTCCTACGAGCAGTACTTC
cdr3_aa: CSVQGGSGRSYEQYF

clone_size: -
v_call: TRBV5-1
j_call: TRBJ2-2
d_call: -
cdr3_nt: TGCGCCAGCAGCTTGATACGGGGGAACACCGGGGAGCTGTTTTTT
cdr3_aa: CASSLIRGNTGELFF

clone_size: -
v_call: TRBV15
j_call: TRBJ1-1
d_call: -
cdr3_nt: TGTGCCACCAGGACACAGAGGGAGAACACTGAAGCTTTCTTT
cdr3_aa: CATRTQRENTEAFF

clone_size: -
v_call: TRBV6-5
j_call: TRBJ2-7
d_call: TRBD1
cdr3_nt: TGTGCCAGCAGTTCCCCTAGGACAGGGCGCGTGCAGTACTTC
cdr3_aa: CASSSPRTGRVQYF

clone_size: -
v_call: TRBV11-2
j_call: TRBJ2-7
d_call: -
cdr3_nt: TGTGCCAGCAGCTTTTTCCTGGCCCCACGGACAGAATCCTACGAGCAGTACTTC
cdr3_aa: CASSFFLAPRTESYEQYF

clone_size: -
v_call: TRBV7-9
j_call: TRBJ1-3
d_call: -
cdr3_nt: TGTGCCAGCAGACAAACCAGGGAACCCTCTGGAAACACCATATATTTT
cdr3_aa: CASRQTREPSGNTIYF

clone_size: -
v_call: TRBV28
j_call: TRBJ2-6
d_call: -
cdr3_nt: TGTGCCAGCTACAACCGCGGGGGGGCCAACGTCCTGACTTTC
cdr3_aa: CASYNRGGANVLTF

clone_size: -
v_call: TRBV4-1
j_call: TRBJ2-2
d_call: -
cdr3_nt: TGCGCCAGCAGCCAAGAACCCTGGGGAGGGGGGGTTCGAATCGGGGAGCTGTTTTTT
cdr3_aa: CASSQEPWGGGVRIGELFF

clone_size: -
v_call: TRBV2
j_call: TRBJ2-5
d_call: TRBD2
cdr3_nt: TGTGCCAGCACCCCAGGAATAGCGGGGTCGGTGGGGGAGACCCAGTACTTC
cdr3_aa: CASTPGIAGSVGETQYF

clone_size: -
v_call: TRBV19
j_call: TRBJ1-2
d_call: -
cdr3_nt: TGTGCCAGTAGTAAGTCAGGGAACTATGGCTACACCTTC
cdr3_aa: CASSKSGNYGYTF

clone_size: -
v_call: TRBV9
j_call: TRBJ2-7
d_call: TRBD2
cdr3_nt: TGTGCCAGCAGCGCAGGACTAGCGGGGGGGCCCGAGCAGTACTTC
cdr3_aa: CASSAGLAGGPEQYF

clone_size: -
v_call: TRBV27
j_call: TRBJ1-6
d_call: -
cdr3_nt: TGTGCCAGCAGTCTACCCGGGGTTTCACCCCTCCACTTT
cdr3_aa: CASSLPGVSPLHF

clone_size: once
v_call: TRBV5-6
j_call: TRBJ1-5
d_call: -
cdr3_nt: TGTGCCAGCAGCTTGGGCCCAGGACAGCTCAATCAGCCCCAGCATTTT
cdr3_aa: CASSLGPGQLNQPQHF

clone_size: -
v_call: TRBV4-1
j_call: TRBJ1-1
d_call: -
cdr3_nt: TGCGCCAGCAGCCAAGGAAGGACACAGAACACTGAAGCTTTCTTT
cdr3_aa: CASSQGRTQNTEAFF

clone_size: -
v_call: TRBV6-5
j_call: TRBJ1-4
d_call: -
cdr3_nt: TGTGCCAGCAAAGTTACGAGGGTTGGAGAAAAACTGTTTTTT
cdr3_aa: CASKVTRVGEKLFF

clone_size: once
v_call: TRBV4-3
j_call: TRBJ2-3
d_call: -
cdr3_nt: TGCGCCAGCAGCCTCGCGATACGGGATACGCAGTATTTT
cdr3_aa: CASSLAIRDTQYF

clone_size: -
v_call: TRBV10-3
j_call: TRBJ1-2
d_call: -
cdr3_nt: TGTGCCATCAGTCAACAGGTAAACTATGGCTACACCTTC
cdr3_aa: CAISQQVNYGYTF

clone_size: -
v_call: TRBV28
j_call: TRBJ1-1
d_call: -
cdr3_nt: TGTGCCAGCAGTTTTCAGTCTGAAGCTTTCTTT
cdr3_aa: CASSFQSEAFF